These T cell receptor beta chains were read from a single sample in a study of blood T cell repertoires in COVID-19. The method was immunoSEQ multiplex PCR; TCRdb's version includes in-frame clones alone and lacks a portion of them. The repertoire includes approximately 440,000 clones, 90% of them detected once, and about 0.6% sits in the top ten. Sequencing input: PBMCs or T cells enriched from blood (not recorded which). The source of these receptors is a man aged 18 to 30 who had recovered from COVID-19. CDR3s include the opening cysteine and the closing phenylalanine or tryptophan. A D gene is named only where the DNA matches it firmly. Only part of the rows carry a size: once, few, many, or a class if the clone is expanded.

J: TRBJ1-1; V: TRBV29-1; D: TRBD1; size: .; DNA: TGCAGCGTTGAGGGACAGGACCCTGAAGCTTTCTTT; CDR3: CSVEGQDPEAFF
J: TRBJ1-6; V: TRBV19; D: .; size: few; DNA: TGTGCCAGTAGTATTAAGGAAGGGAGGTCACCCCTCCACTTT; CDR3: CASSIKEGRSPLHF
J: TRBJ1-1; V: TRBV4-1; D: .; size: .; DNA: TGCGCCAGCCGGACAGAGAACACTGAAGCTTTCTTT; CDR3: CASRTENTEAFF
J: TRBJ2-1; V: TRBV21-1; D: .; size: once; DNA: TGTGCCAGCAGCAAAGAGAGGGGGTCAAATGAGCAGTTCTTC; CDR3: CASSKERGSNEQFF
J: TRBJ2-1; V: TRBV20-1; D: TRBD2; size: once; DNA: TGCAGTGCTAGTGGGGGGGGACTAGCGGGAGTCCGAGAGAATGAGCAGTTCTTC; CDR3: CSASGGGLAGVRENEQFF
J: TRBJ2-1; V: TRBV19; D: .; size: once; DNA: TGTGCCACCGGGTACAATGAGCAGTTCTTC; CDR3: CATGYNEQFF
J: TRBJ2-1; V: TRBV5-6; D: .; size: .; DNA: TGTGCCAGCAGCTTGCCAGGTTGGAATGAGCAGTTCTTC; CDR3: CASSLPGWNEQFF
J: TRBJ1-5; V: TRBV7-8; D: .; size: .; DNA: TGTGCCAGCAGCTTAGCAAGAGTCGGGTCTGGCAATCAGCCCCAGCATTTT; CDR3: CASSLARVGSGNQPQHF
J: TRBJ2-5; V: TRBV19; D: .; size: .; DNA: TGTGCCAGCGGCAGGGGTGAGACCCAGTACTTC; CDR3: CASGRGETQYF
J: TRBJ2-7; V: TRBV27; D: TRBD2; size: .; DNA: TGTGCCAGCAGTTTCGGCGGGAGTATTAACGAGCAGTACTTC; CDR3: CASSFGGSINEQYF
J: TRBJ2-7; V: TRBV5-4; D: TRBD1; size: .; DNA: TGTGCCAGCAGCTTGGCCGGGACAGCCTCAAAGAAGCAGTACTTC; CDR3: CASSLAGTASKKQYF
J: TRBJ2-5; V: TRBV6-5; D: .; size: .; DNA: TGTGCCAGCAGTAGGCGGGACGGACGGGAGACCCAGTACTTC; CDR3: CASSRRDGRETQYF
J: TRBJ1-1; V: TRBV29-1; D: .; size: .; DNA: TGCAGCGTTGAGGGCCGCATGAACACTGAAGCTTTCTTT; CDR3: CSVEGRMNTEAFF
J: TRBJ1-2; V: TRBV6-5; D: .; size: .; DNA: TGTGCCAGCAGTTCCCGGGACAAAGCTAACTATGGCTACACCTTC; CDR3: CASSSRDKANYGYTF
J: TRBJ1-2; V: TRBV2; D: .; size: .; DNA: TGTGCCAGCAAACCAGAACAGGGACCTAACTATGGCTACACCTTC; CDR3: CASKPEQGPNYGYTF
J: TRBJ1-6; V: TRBV7-3; D: TRBD1; size: .; DNA: TGTGCCAGCAGCTTAACCGGGACAGATAATTCACCCCTCCACTTT; CDR3: CASSLTGTDNSPLHF
J: TRBJ1-2; V: TRBV30; D: .; size: .; DNA: TGTGCCTGGAGTGTCTACAGGGTTGGCGGCTACACCTTC; CDR3: CAWSVYRVGGYTF
J: TRBJ2-7; V: TRBV11-2; D: TRBD2; size: .; DNA: TGTGCCAGCAGCGCTCCACTCCTAGCGGTCTACGAGCAGTACTTC; CDR3: CASSAPLLAVYEQYF
J: TRBJ2-4; V: TRBV19; D: .; size: .; DNA: TGTGCCAGTACTCCGACTCTAGCCAAAAACATTCAGTACTTC; CDR3: CASTPTLAKNIQYF
J: TRBJ2-7; V: TRBV14; D: .; size: .; DNA: TGTGCCAGCAGCCCGAGGCTGTCCTCCTACGAGCAGTACTTC; CDR3: CASSPRLSSYEQYF
J: TRBJ2-2; V: TRBV5-4; D: TRBD2; size: .; DNA: TGTGCCAGCAGCTTGAGAGCGGGGGCCGGGACCGGGGAGCTGTTTTTT; CDR3: CASSLRAGAGTGELFF
J: TRBJ2-3; V: TRBV19; D: .; size: once; DNA: TGTGCCAGTAAGGAGGGATCGCGCACAGATACGCAGTATTTT; CDR3: CASKEGSRTDTQYF
J: TRBJ1-2; V: TRBV11-3; D: .; size: .; DNA: TGTGCCAGCAGCTTAGACAATTTTTATGGCTACACCTTC; CDR3: CASSLDNFYGYTF
J: TRBJ1-5; V: TRBV4-1; D: .; size: .; DNA: TGCGCCAGCAGCCAAAAGGCGGGCGGGAATAGCAATCAGCCCCAGCATTTT; CDR3: CASSQKAGGNSNQPQHF
J: TRBJ1-2; V: TRBV15; D: .; size: .; DNA: TGTGCCACCGGTAGAACTAACTATGGCTACACCTTC; CDR3: CATGRTNYGYTF
J: TRBJ2-5; V: TRBV3-1/TRBV3-2; D: .; size: .; DNA: TGTGCCAGCAGCCGCGGGACTTCTAAAGAGACCCAGTACTTC; CDR3: CASSRGTSKETQYF
J: TRBJ1-1; V: TRBV2; D: .; size: .; DNA: TGTGCCAGCAGGGTGGAACAGGGCCTTAACACTGAAGCTTTCTTT; CDR3: CASRVEQGLNTEAFF
J: TRBJ1-6; V: TRBV7-3; D: .; size: .; DNA: TGTGCCAGCAGCCGTTACCCGCCCTGGGCAGGGCAGAGTTCACCCCTCCACTTT; CDR3: CASSRYPPWAGQSSPLHF
J: TRBJ1-3; V: TRBV7-2; D: .; size: .; DNA: TGTGCCAGCAGCCCACAATTCGTCGCCTCTGGAAACACCATATATTTT; CDR3: CASSPQFVASGNTIYF
J: TRBJ1-2; V: TRBV9; D: TRBD1; size: .; DNA: TGTGCCAGCAGCGTAGTAGTACCAGTGACAGGGGGCGATGGCTACACCTTC; CDR3: CASSVVVPVTGGDGYTF
J: TRBJ2-1; V: TRBV4-2; D: TRBD2; size: .; DNA: TGTGCCAGCAGCCAAGAGGGGAATCTTAGGACTAGCGGGAGGGAGCAGTTCTTC; CDR3: CASSQEGNLRTSGREQFF
J: TRBJ1-1; V: TRBV29-1; D: TRBD1; size: .; DNA: TGCAGCGGAATAAGGACAGGGGCAAACACTGAAGCTTTCTTT; CDR3: CSGIRTGANTEAFF
J: TRBJ2-3; V: TRBV27; D: .; size: .; DNA: TGTGCCAGCAGTTTTGGCGGGAGCACAGATACGCAGTATTTT; CDR3: CASSFGGSTDTQYF
J: TRBJ1-1; V: TRBV11-2; D: TRBD1; size: .; DNA: TGTGCCAGCAGCGGGACAGGTATGAACACTGAAGCTTTCTTT; CDR3: CASSGTGMNTEAFF
J: TRBJ2-3; V: TRBV7-9; D: TRBD2; size: .; DNA: TGTGCCAGCAGCCCGGGGACTAGCGCAGATACGCAGTATTTT; CDR3: CASSPGTSADTQYF
J: TRBJ1-1; V: TRBV27; D: .; size: .; DNA: TGTGCCAGCAGTTTAACAGGGAACACTGAAGCTTTCTTT; CDR3: CASSLTGNTEAFF
J: TRBJ1-2; V: TRBV5-1; D: TRBD1; size: .; DNA: TGCGCCAGCAGCGATCTTAACCTACAGGGGGGTTATGGCTACACCTTC; CDR3: CASSDLNLQGGYGYTF
J: TRBJ1-6; V: TRBV27; D: .; size: few; DNA: TGTGCCAGCAGTTTAAGCGGGGTTATCGGTAATTCACCCCTCCACTTT; CDR3: CASSLSGVIGNSPLHF
J: TRBJ1-1; V: TRBV6-4; D: TRBD1; size: once; DNA: TGTGCCAGCAGTGATTCAGGGCGAGGACAGGGAGACACTGAAGCTTTCTTT; CDR3: CASSDSGRGQGDTEAFF
J: TRBJ1-3; V: TRBV5-1; D: .; size: .; DNA: TGCGCCAGCAGCTTGGAGGGGGGGACTGGAAACACCATATATTTT; CDR3: CASSLEGGTGNTIYF
J: TRBJ2-2; V: TRBV4-2; D: .; size: .; DNA: TGTGCCAGCAGCCAAGGAAGGGGGAAAGTGACCGGGGAGCTGTTTTTT; CDR3: CASSQGRGKVTGELFF
J: TRBJ1-2; V: TRBV28; D: .; size: .; DNA: TGTGCCAGCACCCCAGAGGGACGGGAGCTCTATGGCTACACCTTC; CDR3: CASTPEGRELYGYTF
J: TRBJ2-7; V: TRBV13; D: .; size: .; DNA: TGTGCCAGCAGCGAACAGACAGCTCTGGAGCAGTACTTC; CDR3: CASSEQTALEQYF
J: TRBJ1-1; V: TRBV5-4; D: .; size: .; DNA: TGTGCCAGCAGCTCTCGATTACAGGTAGCTTTCTTT; CDR3: CASSSRLQVAFF
J: TRBJ1-5; V: TRBV7-9; D: .; size: .; DNA: TGTGCCAGCAGCTTAGGGACAGAACATCAGCCCCAGCATTTT; CDR3: CASSLGTEHQPQHF
J: TRBJ2-5; V: TRBV4-1; D: .; size: .; DNA: TGCGCCAGCAGCCGGGGGCGGGGGTTAGAAGAGACCCAGTACTTC; CDR3: CASSRGRGLEETQYF
J: TRBJ1-2; V: TRBV19; D: .; size: .; DNA: TGTGCCAGTAGTATAGTGGGGAGGGCCCGCCGGGACTATGGCTACACCTTC; CDR3: CASSIVGRARRDYGYTF
J: TRBJ1-4; V: TRBV10-1; D: .; size: .; DNA: TGCGCCAGCAGTCCAGGCCGGCAGGGGTTTCCTAATGAAAAACTGTTTTTT; CDR3: CASSPGRQGFPNEKLFF
J: TRBJ1-1; V: TRBV10-3; D: .; size: .; DNA: TGTGCCATCAGTGATGACGGGTTGAACACTGAAGCTTTCTTT; CDR3: CAISDDGLNTEAFF
J: TRBJ1-2; V: TRBV6-5; D: .; size: .; DNA: TGTGCCAGCAGCCTCCGGGGGGGAGCAGAAGGCTACACCTTC; CDR3: CASSLRGGAEGYTF
J: TRBJ2-2; V: TRBV28; D: TRBD1; size: .; DNA: TGTGCCAGCAGTCGTGGGACAGGGGGTACCGGGGAGCTGTTTTTT; CDR3: CASSRGTGGTGELFF
J: TRBJ2-1; V: TRBV7-3; D: .; size: .; DNA: TGTGCCAGCAGCTTACTCGGCGGGACCTCCTACAATGAGCAGTTCTTC; CDR3: CASSLLGGTSYNEQFF
J: TRBJ1-6; V: TRBV5-8; D: TRBD1; size: .; DNA: TGTGCCAGCAGCCCAACCGGGACAGATAATTCACCCCTCCACTTT; CDR3: CASSPTGTDNSPLHF
J: TRBJ1-6; V: TRBV6-5; D: .; size: .; DNA: TGTGCCAGCCAATCGGCGGGTCCAAATTCACCCCTCCACTTT; CDR3: CASQSAGPNSPLHF
J: TRBJ1-1; V: TRBV3-1/TRBV3-2; D: TRBD1; size: .; DNA: TGTGCCAGCAGTATACGAGGGACAGGGATAACTGAAGCTTTCTTT; CDR3: CASSIRGTGITEAFF